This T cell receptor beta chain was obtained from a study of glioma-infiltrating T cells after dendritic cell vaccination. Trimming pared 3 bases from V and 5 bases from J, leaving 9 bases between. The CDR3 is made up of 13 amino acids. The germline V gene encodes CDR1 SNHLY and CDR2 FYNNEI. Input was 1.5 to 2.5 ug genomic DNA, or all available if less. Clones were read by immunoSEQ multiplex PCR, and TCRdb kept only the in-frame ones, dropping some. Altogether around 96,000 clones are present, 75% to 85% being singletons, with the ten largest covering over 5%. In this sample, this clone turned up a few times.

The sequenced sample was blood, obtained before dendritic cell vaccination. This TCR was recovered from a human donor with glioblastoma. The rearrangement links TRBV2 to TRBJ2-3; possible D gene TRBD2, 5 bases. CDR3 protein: CASSEYAGDTQYF. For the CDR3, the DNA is TGTGCCAGCAGTGAGTACGCGGGAGATACGCAGTATTTT.